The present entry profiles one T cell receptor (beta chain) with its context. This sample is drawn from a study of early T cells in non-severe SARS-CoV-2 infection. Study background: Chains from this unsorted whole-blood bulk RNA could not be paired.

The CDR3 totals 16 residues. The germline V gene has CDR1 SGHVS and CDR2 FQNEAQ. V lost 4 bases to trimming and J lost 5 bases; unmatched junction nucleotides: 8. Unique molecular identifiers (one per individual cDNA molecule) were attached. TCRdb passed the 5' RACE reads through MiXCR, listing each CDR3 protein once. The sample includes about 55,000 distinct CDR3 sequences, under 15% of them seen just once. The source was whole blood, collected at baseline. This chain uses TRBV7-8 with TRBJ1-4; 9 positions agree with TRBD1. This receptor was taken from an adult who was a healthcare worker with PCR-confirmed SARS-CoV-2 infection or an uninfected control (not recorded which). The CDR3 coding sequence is TGTGCCAGCAGCTACTCAACCGGGACAGGGAATGAAAAACTGTTTTTT. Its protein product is CASSYSTGTGNEKLFF.